This T cell receptor beta chain appears in the sequencing data of a study of shared clonotypes between healthy human individuals. On the study more broadly: CD4 naive cells filled three plates per donor, CD4 memory three, CD8 naive two and CD8 memory one. Points from the study as a whole: Sharing across several donors was seen in roughly 5.2% of naive CD4 clonotypes. Despite large depth, sorted-subset datasets appeared incompletely sequenced.

This clone has a single count. The target antigen is unknown. At the deep level, the assay was run. Assay: immunoSEQ multiplex PCR; the TCRdb copy retains only in-frame clones and omits some. The table has about 1.1 million clones, more than 75% seen once; the top ten hold around 0.61%. Germline CDR1 reads MDHEN; CDR2 reads SYDVKM. CDR3 length equals 11 residues. V was trimmed by 7 bases and J by 3 bases, leaving 6 bases between them. The TCR comes from a man in his late teens or twenties in good health. Some clones in this sample may be carry-over from other donors' samples. The chain is built from TRBV28 and TRBJ2-5; no definite D call. The specimen sequenced was memory CD4+ T cells from PBMCs. As for subset: CD45RA-negative fraction. The DNA of the CDR3 is TGTGCCAGCACAACCGAAGAGACCCAGTACTTC. Its protein is CASTTEETQYF.